This TCR beta chain was documented in a study of blood T cell repertoires in COVID-19. Study at large: The samples span acute and convalescent COVID-19 from the United States, Italy and Spain. PBMCs, B-cell-depleted T cells, or T cells were the source of the cDNA or gDNA that made up the material.

The germline V gene encodes CDR1 SEHNR and CDR2 FQNEAQ (reference sequence). The CDR3 extends over 13 amino acids. Unmatched junction bases numbered 2, after V lost 3 bases and J lost 6 bases. Per the original methods: Amplification with reference gene primers provided the estimates of nucleated cell counts. Sequenced by immunoSEQ multiplex PCR; TCRdb stores in-frame clones only, minus some. That table furnishes V, J and clone size, whereas the DNA furnished D and trimming. The sample has fewer than 150,000 clones; about 72% are singletons. The sample taken for sequencing was peripheral blood. This TCR derives from a man aged 60-69 years who had recovered from COVID-19. The chain has TRBV7-9 and TRBJ1-5; 7 bases agree with TRBD1. CDR3 residues: CASSLEGAQPQHF. The CDR3 region has the DNA TGTGCCAGCAGCTTGGAGGGGGCTCAGCCCCAGCATTTT.